The 10 T cell receptor beta chains given below trace back to one sample, sequenced in a study of cytomegalovirus exposure and HLA in healthy donors. 13 Jbeta primers and 60 Vbeta primers were used for the PCR. The assay was immunoSEQ multiplex PCR, and TCRdb's table has in-frame clones only and misses some. The sample yields around 140,000 clones, 70% seen once. The material sequenced was PBMCs. The origin of the receptors is a woman in her sixties in good health and CMV-seropositive.

The chain is built from TRBV28 and TRBJ1-1; D not certain. Per germline, CDR1 MDHEN and CDR2 SYDVKM. Trimming shortened V by 5 bases and J by 1 base, and 2 bases separated the two germline ends. The CDR3 spans 11 residues. CDR3 sequence (DNA): TGTGCCAGCAGTCGGAACACTGAAGCTTTCTTT. This encodes CASSRNTEAFF.

The chain links TRBV5-1 to TRBJ1-1; 9 bases are a match to TRBD1. Losses at the gene ends were 5 bases for V and 5 bases for J; bases not matched to a gene: 4. Germline lookup yields CDR1 SGHRS and CDR2 YFSETQ. The CDR3 is 13 amino acids. The CDR3 coding sequence is TGCGCCAGCAGAACTGACAGGGGGACTGAAGCTTTCTTT. This codes for CASRTDRGTEAFF.

Details on this clone: The sample holds other DNA sequences that translate to the same CDR3. The gene calls are TRBV5-6 and TRBJ2-7, with D possibly matching TRBD1 (5 bases). Germline-derived CDR1 and CDR2 are SGHDT and YYEEEE. With 4 bases removed from V and 5 bases from J, the gap between germline ends came to 10 bases. This CDR3 contains 12 residues. Here the CDR3 reads CASSRTSNEQYF. Written as DNA, the CDR3 is TGTGCCAGCAGCCGGACATCCAACGAGCAGTACTTC.

The chain carries TRBV28 and TRBJ1-3; 9 bases line up with TRBD1. CDR3 length: 14 amino acids. J was trimmed by 8 bases and V by 6 bases; bases with no gene match: 8. Germline lookup yields CDR1 MDHEN and CDR2 SYDVKM. The CDR3 loop reads CASSPPGQGYTIYF. Written as DNA, the CDR3 is TGTGCCAGCAGCCCCCCGGGACAGGGATACACCATATATTTT.

The V call is TRBV4-1, the J call TRBJ2-7; 12 bases map to TRBD2. Germline assignment: CDR1 MGHRA and CDR2 YSYEKL. CDR3 length equals 16 residues. After removal of 1 base from V and 3 bases from J, the junction contained 4 bases not matched to a gene. Written as DNA, the CDR3 is TGCGCCAGCAGCCAAGGCCTGGGACTAGCGGGCTACGAGCAGTACTTC. As protein: CASSQGLGLAGYEQYF.

This sequence joins TRBV7-9 and TRBJ2-7; 8 bases align to TRBD1. CDR1 is SEHNR and CDR2 is FQNEAQ in the germline V gene (reference sequence). This CDR3 contains 14 residues. The trim removed 5 bases at V and 4 bases at J, leaving 7 bases unmatched. The CDR3 DNA reads as TGTGCCAGCAGCCCGCGGACAGGGCGGTACGAGCAGTACTTC. Translated: CASSPRTGRYEQYF.

This chain's CDR3 is CSVEGRATEAFF. For the CDR3, the DNA is TGCAGCGTTGAAGGCAGGGCCACTGAAGCTTTCTTT. The chain uses TRBV29-1 and TRBJ1-1, with TRBD1 as a possible D gene (5 bases). Looked up from germline, CDR1 is SQVTM and CDR2 is ANQGSEA. The CDR3 covers 12 residues. Trimming removed 1 base at V and 4 bases at J, with 7 bases between.

For this clone: The junction and the germline gene differ at one end; a read error may be behind it. The rearrangement uses TRBV5-6 and TRBJ2-7; the D is unclear. This CDR3 contains 15 residues. Per germline, CDR1 SGHDT and CDR2 YYEEEE. CDR3 sequence (DNA): TGTGCCAGCAGCCAAATCAGGTCAAGCTCCTACGAGCAGTGCTTC. Amino acid sequence: CASSQIRSSSYEQCF.

V gene TRBV5-8 combines with J gene TRBJ1-2, with D perhaps TRBD1 (6 bases). V was trimmed by 4 bases and J by 1 base, leaving 14 bases between them. The CDR3 has 15 residues. The germline V gene encodes CDR1 SGHTS and CDR2 YDEGEE. CDR3 nucleotide sequence: TGTGCCAGCAGCCACGGACAGAGAGTTAACTATGGCTACACCTTC. Amino acids: CASSHGQRVNYGYTF.

The rearrangement uses TRBV19 and TRBJ1-2, with 7 bases lining up with TRBD1. The CDR3 length is 17 residues. With V trimmed by 1 base and J by 2 bases, 10 bases remained unmatched. In germline, CDR1 is LNHDA, CDR2 SQIVND (reference sequence). The CDR3 bases are TGTGCCAGTAGTATAGGGCAGGGGGGCATTGAGAACTATGGCTACACCTTC. This sequence encodes CASSIGQGGIENYGYTF.